This T cell receptor beta chain was profiled in a study of post-analysis software for immune sequencing data. Study at large: Disease trajectories encompassed relapsing-remitting, secondary progressive and progressive-relapsing multiple sclerosis.

Details on this clonotype: Antigen: not known.

CDR3 length: 20 residues. With 6 bases clipped from V and 0 bases from J, the junction kept 15 bases outside the gene matches. Germline lookup yields CDR1 MNHEY and CDR2 SVGEGT. Findings of the study overall: Compared against controls, patients with multiple sclerosis displayed significantly lower normalized Chao1 diversity. About 5 TRBV segments were significantly more frequent in patients than in controls. TRBV5-6, TRBV5-1 and TRBV20-1 were among these segments. By F measure, samples from a shared preparation batch strongly co-clustered.

TCR beta cDNA libraries included unique molecular identifiers. TCRdb independently ran MiXCR on the PCR reads; one entry per CDR3 protein. The repertoire includes 750,000 to 950,000 distinct CDR3 sequences, roughly 50% of them detected once, and 4% to 5.5% sits in the top ten. The material sequenced was blood. This rearrangement joins TRBV6-2 or TRBV6-3 to TRBJ2-6; the match to TRBD1 covers 9 bases. This TCR was recovered from a girl aged 5-17 years with multiple sclerosis. The CDR3 DNA follows: TGTGCCAGCAGCCCCCACGTCCTGGACAGGGGTTACTCTGGGGCCAACGTCCTGACTTTC. It codes for CASSPHVLDRGYSGANVLTF.